The 30 T cell receptor beta chains presented below share a single source sample, sequenced in a study of control samples from healthy donors and cancer patients. The protocol was immunoSEQ multiplex PCR, while the TCRdb copy is restricted to in-frame clones and leaves out a portion. The data show approximately 170,000 clones, about nine tenths seen once. Sequenced sample: blood. These receptors all come from a woman in her thirties in good health.

In this sample, this clone turned up once. The gene calls are TRBV4-1 and TRBJ1-2; TRBD1 agrees at 7 bases. Germline assignment: CDR1 MGHRA and CDR2 YSYEKL. V was clipped by 1 base and J by 3 bases; unmatched bases: 5. The CDR3 loop spans 15 amino acids. In nucleotides, the CDR3 is TGCGCCAGCAGCCAAGGGTACAGGGGAGACTATGGCTACACCTTC. Encoded protein: CASSQGYRGDYGYTF.

This chain links TRBV7-9 with TRBJ1-2; no reliable D call. The CDR3 is made up of 16 amino acids. Germline assignment: CDR1 SEHNR and CDR2 FQNEAQ (reference sequence). V was clipped by 1 base and J by 3 bases, with 15 bases between them. CDR3 amino acids: CASSLGRERMDYGYTF. As DNA, the CDR3 is TGTGCCAGCAGCTTAGGTAGGGAAAGGATGGACTATGGCTACACCTTC. The full variable domain, completed using reference TRBV7-9 and TRBJ1-2, is DTGVSQNPRHKITKRGQNVTFRCDPISEHNRLYWYRQTLGQGPEFLTYFQNEAQLEKSRLLSDRFSAERPKGSFSTLEIQRTEQGDSAMYLCASSLGRERMDYGYTFGSGTRLTVV.

V and J are TRBV6-5 and TRBJ1-1; D is ambiguous. The CDR3 is made up of 12 amino acids. V lost 8 bases to trimming and J lost 1 base, with 8 bases between them. The germline V gene encodes CDR1 MNHEY and CDR2 SVGAGI. CDR3 amino acids: CASGRWNTEAFF. Written as DNA, the CDR3 is TGTGCCAGCGGACGATGGAACACTGAAGCTTTCTTT.

The chain joins TRBV6-4 to TRBJ1-1; 9 bases align to TRBD1. The CDR3 is 14 amino acids. Trimming cost V 6 bases and J 5 bases; bases outside gene matches: 7. In germline, CDR1 is MRHNA, CDR2 SNTAGT. The CDR3 bases are TGTGCCAGCAGAACAGGGGGCGAAGGGACTGAAGCTTTCTTT. This translates into CASRTGGEGTEAFF.

The chain employs TRBV13 and TRBJ2-2; D is possibly TRBD1 (7 bases). Germline CDR1 PRHDT, CDR2 FYEKMQ (reference sequence). Trimming left V 6 bases short and J 4 bases short, with 15 bases between. CDR3 length equals 15 residues. In nucleotides, the CDR3 is TGTGCCAGCAGTCCGCAGGGGGGTGGCACCGGGGAGCTGTTTTTT. Its translation is CASSPQGGGTGELFF.

The rearrangement joins TRBV7-3 to TRBJ2-2, with D possibly called TRBD1 or TRBD2 (5 bases each). Deletions cut 0 bases from V and 1 base from J, with 12 bases between. CDR1 is SGHTA and CDR2 is FQGTGA in the germline V gene. This CDR3 spans 17 amino acids. The CDR3 coding sequence is TGTGCCAGCAGCTTAACGAGAGGGCAGGGGAACACCGGGGAGCTGTTTTTT. Translated: CASSLTRGQGNTGELFF.

As to this clone: Distinct nucleotide sequences in the sample also encode this CDR3. J is TRBJ1-2 and V is TRBV6-4; D remains unclear. Trimming stripped 4 bases from V and 6 bases from J, with 6 bases between. This CDR3 region has 11 residues. CDR1 is MRHNA, CDR2 SNTAGT, per germline. The CDR3 nucleotides are TGTGCCAGCAGTGGGCAGAATGGCTACACCTTC. It codes for CASSGQNGYTF.

The rearrangement joins TRBV4-2 to TRBJ2-5; D ambiguous. Trimming cost V 1 base and J 3 bases, with 9 bases left between them. The CDR3 covers 14 residues. CDR1 and CDR2 from the germline V gene are LGHNA and YNFKEQ. DNA for the CDR3: TGTGCCAGCAGCCAAGGGACGTCCGAAGAGACCCAGTACTTC. Translated, it gives CASSQGTSEETQYF.

With respect to this clone: At one of its ends the junction is not consistent with the germline gene, which may arise from a read error. The chain couples TRBV9 to TRBJ2-7; the match to TRBD2 covers 11 bases. CDR3 length: 15 residues. Germline lookup yields CDR1 SGDLS and CDR2 YYNGEE. The CDR3 here is CASRVAVAGGGEQYF. The CDR3, as DNA: TGTGCCAGCCGCGTAGCGGTAGCGGGGGGGGGAGAGCAGTACTTC.

The chain recombines TRBV7-9 with TRBJ1-6; D gene ambiguous. Germline V gives CDR1 SEHNR, CDR2 FQNEAQ (reference sequence). V gave up 2 bases and J gave up 7 bases, with 9 bases separating them. The CDR3 length is 14 residues. CDR3 sequence: CASSLTHGNSPLHF. The DNA of the CDR3 is TGTGCCAGCAGCTTAACCCACGGGAATTCACCCCTCCACTTT.

The chain combines TRBV6-4 with TRBJ2-1; D is possibly TRBD1 or TRBD2 (5 bases each). CDR1 is MRHNA and CDR2 is SNTAGT in the germline V gene. The CDR3 runs 14 residues. V lost 0 bases and J 5 bases, leaving 8 bases between the germline ends. The CDR3 DNA follows: TGTGCCAGCAGTGACTCCGGGGCCCACAATGAGCAGTTCTTC. Translated, it gives CASSDSGAHNEQFF.

CDR3 bases: TGTGCCAGCAGCCCATCCGCAGGGTTGAGCACCGGGGAGCTGTTTTTT. Translated, it gives CASSPSAGLSTGELFF. The V gene is TRBV11-2, the J gene TRBJ2-2; perhaps TRBD1 as D (5 bases). Between the trimmed V and J ends, which lost 5 bases and 4 bases, there was a span of 17 bases. The CDR3 loop spans 16 amino acids. The germline V gene encodes CDR1 SGHAT and CDR2 FQNNGV.

The V call is TRBV11-3, the J call TRBJ2-3; possibly TRBD1 or TRBD2 for D (5 bases each). The CDR3 covers 13 residues. CDR1 SGHNT and CDR2 YENEEA come from the germline V gene. The ends were cut back, 2 bases at V and 4 bases at J, with 7 bases in the middle. This chain's CDR3 is CASSLMGADTQYF. In nucleotides, the CDR3 is TGTGCCAGCAGCTTAATGGGGGCAGATACGCAGTATTTT.

A word on this clone: The same CDR3 also results from other DNA sequences found in this sample. The genes are TRBV19 and TRBJ2-3; TRBD2 matches at 8 bases. Trimming removed 5 bases from V and 4 bases from J; junction bases left unmatched: 5. Looked up from germline, CDR1 is LNHDA and CDR2 is SQIVND (reference sequence). The CDR3 is 14 amino acids. The CDR3 protein is CASSRSGSADTQYF. The CDR3 nucleotides read TGTGCCAGTAGTCGCAGCGGGAGTGCAGATACGCAGTATTTT. The variable domain in full, with the rest retrieved from reference TRBV19 and TRBJ2-3, is DGGITQSPKYLFRKEGQNVTLSCEQNLNHDAMYWYRQDPGQGLRLIYYSQIVNDFQKGDIAEGYSVSREKKESFPLTVTSAQKNPTAFYLCASSRSGSADTQYFGPGTRLTVL.

A single count supports this clone. The sample holds other DNA sequences that translate to the same CDR3. The rearrangement links TRBV7-3 to TRBJ2-5; 10 bases are a match to TRBD1. Germline assignment: CDR1 SGHTA and CDR2 FQGTGA. Trimming removed 2 bases from V and 1 base from J; junction bases left unmatched: 4. The CDR3 extends over 16 amino acids. CDR3 residues: CASSLGDRGSQETQYF. CDR3 bases: TGTGCCAGCAGCTTAGGGGACAGGGGCTCCCAAGAGACCCAGTACTTC.

This clone was seen only a few times. The rearrangement joins TRBV6-4 to TRBJ2-2, with D unclear. This CDR3 has 13 amino acids. Trimming pared 4 bases from V and 3 bases from J, leaving 6 bases between. Germline assignment: CDR1 MRHNA and CDR2 SNTAGT. The CDR3 reads CASSGDYTGELFF. The CDR3, as DNA: TGTGCCAGCAGTGGCGACTACACCGGGGAGCTGTTTTTT.

The chain employs TRBV12-5 and TRBJ1-1; 8 bases map to TRBD1. The V gene end was trimmed by 2 bases and the J gene end by 3 bases; junction bases not matched to a gene: 5. This CDR3 contains 15 residues. Germline CDR1 reads LGHNT; CDR2 reads FRNRAP. CDR3: CASGLFPDRDTEAFF. The CDR3 bases are TGTGCTAGTGGTTTGTTCCCGGACAGGGACACTGAAGCTTTCTTT.

The V and J genes are TRBV11-3 and TRBJ2-5; TRBD2 aligns across 7 bases. Trimming removed 1 base from V and 2 bases from J; junction bases left unmatched: 7. The CDR3 contains 16 residues. Germline CDR1 is SGHNT and CDR2 is YENEEA. DNA of the CDR3: TGTGCCAGCAGCTTAGGGGGTTCGGGGGGACAAGAGACCCAGTACTTC. Translation gives CASSLGGSGGQETQYF.

This clone has a single count. This chain connects TRBV10-3 to TRBJ1-2; 8 nucleotides line up with TRBD1. The junction had 3 bases not matched to a gene; V was cut back by 5 bases and J by 4 bases. This CDR3 region has 13 residues. Germline V gene data show CDR1 as ENHRY and CDR2 as SYGVKD. The CDR3 loop is CAISHGQGYGYTF. CDR3 coding DNA: TGTGCCATCAGTCACGGACAGGGCTATGGCTACACCTTC.

V is TRBV3-1 (or the pseudogene TRBV3-2) and J is TRBJ1-6, with 9 bases matching TRBD1. V was clipped by 6 bases and J by 0 bases; unmatched bases: 9. This CDR3 contains 18 residues. Germline CDR1 is LGHDT and CDR2 is YNNKEL (reference sequence). CDR3 nucleotides: TGTGCCAGCAGGGCCGGGACAGGGCTGCGCTCCTATAATTCACCCCTCCACTTT. Translated: CASRAGTGLRSYNSPLHF.

The chain is built from TRBV6-5 and TRBJ1-5; D remains unclear. The V end lost 0 bases, the J end lost 1 base, and 7 bases lay between the germline ends. This CDR3 comprises 15 residues. The germline V gene has CDR1 MNHEY and CDR2 SVGAGI. CDR3 DNA sequence: TGTGCCAGCAGTTACTCGAGACACAGCAATCAGCCCCAGCATTTT. This sequence encodes CASSYSRHSNQPQHF.

The chain employs TRBV19 and TRBJ1-1, with a tentative D call TRBD1 (6 bases). With 4 bases removed from V and 1 base from J, the gap between germline ends came to 7 bases. The CDR3 length is 13 residues. CDR1 is LNHDA and CDR2 is SQIVND in the germline V gene (reference sequence). The CDR3 nucleotides are TGTGCCAGTAGTAAGACAGGGAACACTGAAGCTTTCTTT. Its protein product is CASSKTGNTEAFF.

The J gene is TRBJ2-5, the V gene TRBV19, with a possible D match to TRBD1 (5 bases). The CDR3 runs to 13 residues. The germline V gene has CDR1 LNHDA and CDR2 SQIVND (reference sequence). Trimming shortened V by 4 bases and J by 0 bases, and 6 bases separated the two germline ends. In nucleotides, the CDR3 is TGTGCCAGTAGTACAGGGTACCAAGAGACCCAGTACTTC. This codes for CASSTGYQETQYF. Full variable domain (outside the CDR3, taken from reference TRBV19 and TRBJ2-5): DGGITQSPKYLFRKEGQNVTLSCEQNLNHDAMYWYRQDPGQGLRLIYYSQIVNDFQKGDIAEGYSVSREKKESFPLTVTSAQKNPTAFYLCASSTGYQETQYFGPGTRLLVL.

In DNA, the CDR3 is TGTGCCAGTAGTTCCACTAGCGGAGGGGAGACCCAGTACTTC. This codes for CASSSTSGGETQYF. V and J are TRBV19 and TRBJ2-5, with 8 bases matching TRBD2. Germline V gene sequence: CDR1 LNHDA, CDR2 SQIVND (reference sequence). This CDR3 is 14 amino acids long. After removal of 5 bases from V and 5 bases from J, the junction contained 7 bases not matched to a gene.

The rearrangement joins TRBV5-4 to TRBJ2-5, with D perhaps TRBD1 (5 bases). The V end lost 0 bases, the J end lost 0 bases, and 6 bases lay between the germline ends. Germline CDR1 SGHNT, CDR2 YYREEE (reference sequence). The CDR3 consists of 14 residues. The CDR3, as DNA: TGTGCCAGCAGCTTGGGACAGTACCAAGAGACCCAGTACTTC. As protein: CASSLGQYQETQYF.

This sequence joins TRBV28 and TRBJ2-7; either TRBD1 or TRBD2 may supply D (5 bases each). This CDR3 has 12 amino acids. The germline V gene encodes CDR1 MDHEN and CDR2 SYDVKM. The V end was cut by 2 bases, the J end by 5 bases, with 7 bases between. CDR3 DNA sequence: TGTGCCAGCAGTTTAACGGGACACGAGCAGTACTTC. Its protein product is CASSLTGHEQYF.

The V call is TRBV5-5, the J call TRBJ1-1; D gene unclear. Germline V gives CDR1 SGHKS, CDR2 YYEKEE (reference sequence). There are 12 residues in the CDR3. Trimming stripped 4 bases from V and 1 base from J, with 5 bases between. The CDR3 region is CASSPGNTEAFF. CDR3 coding DNA: TGTGCCAGCAGCCCAGGGAACACTGAAGCTTTCTTT.

The chain is built from TRBV28 and TRBJ1-2, with D possibly TRBD1 on 6 matching bases. V lost 3 bases, J lost 4 bases, and 9 bases lay in between. In germline, CDR1 is MDHEN, CDR2 SYDVKM. The CDR3 is 13 amino acids. The CDR3 spells CASSFRGTYGYTF. CDR3 nucleotide sequence: TGTGCCAGCAGTTTTAGGGGGACCTATGGCTACACCTTC.

V and J are TRBV5-6 and TRBJ2-5; the match to TRBD2 covers 9 bases. This CDR3 is 12 amino acids long. The germline CDR1 and CDR2 sequences are SGHDT and YYEEEE. Trimming removed 6 bases from V and 5 bases from J; junction bases left unmatched: 2. The chain's CDR3 is CASNGLAETQYF. The DNA for the CDR3 is TGTGCCAGCAACGGACTAGCGGAGACCCAGTACTTC. The full variable domain, in which reference TRBV5-6 and TRBJ2-5 provide the parts outside the CDR3, is DAGVTQSPTHLIKTRGQQVTLRCSPKSGHDTVSWYQQALGQGPQFIFQYYEEEERQRGNFPDRFSGHQFPNYSSELNVNALLLGDSALYLCASNGLAETQYFGPGTRLLVL.

In the case of this clone: This same CDR3 is encoded by further DNA sequences in the sample. This chain joins TRBV9 and TRBJ1-5; D gene uncertain. V lost 0 bases and J 1 base, leaving 2 bases between the germline ends. The CDR3 consists of 13 residues. Germline CDR1 SGDLS, CDR2 YYNGEE. The DNA of the CDR3 is TGTGCCAGCAGCGTAGGCAGCAATCAGCCCCAGCATTTT. Protein sequence: CASSVGSNQPQHF.